This T cell receptor (beta chain) emerged from a study of regulatory T cells in long-lasting Graves disease. J gave up 5 bases and V 0 bases, and 10 bases lay outside the gene matches. Germline V gene sequence: CDR1 GTSNPN, CDR2 SVGIG (reference sequence). CDR3 length equals 18 residues. Study-level results: Gene preferences differed: TRBV28, TRBJ1-2, TRBJ2-5 in persistent cases.

This clonotype was found many times. Its antigen is unknown. Relying on iRepertoire HTBI primers and Arm-PCR of CDR3 regions, the team built TCR beta libraries. TCRdb ran MiXCR on the multiplex PCR reads and lists one entry per CDR3 protein. This sample yields 350,000 to 450,000 distinct CDR3 sequences, of which under 15% are seen a single time; 16% belongs to the top ten. Described time point: newly diagnosed GD, antithyroid drugs for less than 3 months. Scientists built the TCR library using RNA that was extracted from PBMCs. This sample also appeared in a second study, on T cells in Graves' hyperthyroidism and ophthalmopathy. From that study: Using the HTBI primer set, a first-round RT-PCR was run on the TCR CDR3.

The clonotype was recovered from a young woman with Graves disease. V and J are TRBV30 and TRBJ2-3; 14 positions match TRBD2. Here the sequenced sample was peripheral blood mononuclear cells (PBMCs), taken at new diagnosis, from a patient treated with antithyroid drugs. The CDR3 DNA follows: TGTGCCTGGAGTGTAACGCTTAGACTAGCGGGAGGGAGAGATACGCAGTATTTT. Its protein is CAWSVTLRLAGGRDTQYF.